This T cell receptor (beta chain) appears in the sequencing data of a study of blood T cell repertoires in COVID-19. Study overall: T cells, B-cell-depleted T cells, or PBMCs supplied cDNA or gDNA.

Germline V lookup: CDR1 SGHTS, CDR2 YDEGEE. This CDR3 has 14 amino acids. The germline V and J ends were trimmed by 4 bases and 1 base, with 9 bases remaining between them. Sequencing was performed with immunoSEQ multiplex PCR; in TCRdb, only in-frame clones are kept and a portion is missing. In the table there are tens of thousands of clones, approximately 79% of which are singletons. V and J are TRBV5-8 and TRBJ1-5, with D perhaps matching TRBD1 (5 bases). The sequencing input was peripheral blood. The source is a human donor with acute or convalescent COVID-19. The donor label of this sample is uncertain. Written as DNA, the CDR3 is TGTGCCAGCAGCGCGGGGGGGAGCAATCAGCCCCAGCATTTT. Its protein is CASSAGGSNQPQHF.